Below are 15 T cell receptor beta chains sequenced from a single sample in a study of cytomegalovirus exposure and HLA in healthy donors. PCR involved 60 Vbeta and 13 Jbeta primers. The method was immunoSEQ multiplex PCR; TCRdb's version includes in-frame clones alone and lacks a portion of them. Of 140,000 to 150,000 clones listed, 68% are singletons. The sample comprised PBMCs. All receptors come from a man in his sixties in good health and CMV-seronegative.

The chain has TRBV7-3 and TRBJ2-1, with 11 bases matching TRBD2. This CDR3 is built from 17 residues. After removal of 5 bases from V and 6 bases from J, the junction contained 12 bases not matched to a gene. Germline V CDR1 and CDR2: SGHTA, FQGTGA. The CDR3 protein is CASSAETSGSTPNEQFF. The DNA of the CDR3 is TGTGCCAGCAGCGCAGAAACTAGCGGGAGCACCCCCAATGAGCAGTTCTTC.

V and J are TRBV19 and TRBJ1-4, with 7 bases lining up with TRBD1. Germline CDR1 is LNHDA and CDR2 is SQIVND (reference sequence). Unmatched junction bases numbered 10, after V lost 6 bases and J lost 6 bases. CDR3 length equals 15 residues. The DNA for the CDR3 is TGTGCCAGTAGAGAATCAGGGGGGAAGGATGAAAAACTGTTTTTT. It translates to CASRESGGKDEKLFF.

The V and J genes are TRBV5-6 and TRBJ2-1, with 8 bases fitting TRBD1. The CDR3 covers 16 residues. CDR1 and CDR2 (germline): SGHDT, YYEEEE. V shed 3 bases, J shed 7 bases, and the junction held 12 bases outside the gene matches. The CDR3 loop reads CASSSSDNRGWNEQFF. CDR3 DNA sequence: TGTGCCAGCAGCTCCTCTGATAACAGGGGGTGGAATGAGCAGTTCTTC.

This clone has just one count. The J gene is TRBJ2-7, the V gene TRBV9, with TRBD2 matching over 15 bases. The CDR3 contains 16 residues. In germline, CDR1 is SGDLS, CDR2 YYNGEE. The V gene end was trimmed by 4 bases and the J gene end by 7 bases; junction bases not matched to a gene: 9. Here the CDR3 DNA reads TGTGCCAGCAGCTACGGACTAGCGGGAGGGCCCAGGGAGCAGTACTTC. It is translated as CASSYGLAGGPREQYF.

The chain recombines TRBV5-4 with TRBJ2-2; 14 positions agree with TRBD2. The V gene end was trimmed by 3 bases and the J gene end by 8 bases; junction bases not matched to a gene: 6. The germline V gene has CDR1 SGHNT and CDR2 YYREEE (reference sequence). This CDR3 has 16 residues. This chain's CDR3 is CASSSGLAGGIGELFF. The CDR3 bases are TGTGCCAGCAGCTCCGGACTAGCGGGAGGTATTGGGGAGCTGTTTTTT.

The chain uses TRBV25-1 and TRBJ2-7; no definite D call. Germline V gene data show CDR1 as MGHDK and CDR2 as SYGVNS. Trimming removed 4 bases at V and 6 bases at J, with 10 bases between. This CDR3 has 12 residues. CDR3 DNA sequence: TGTGCCAGCAGTGGTCAGATATCCGAGCAGTACTTC. It codes for CASSGQISEQYF.

This clone was seen a handful of times. This chain connects TRBV5-1 to TRBJ1-5; D unresolved. The germline V gene encodes CDR1 SGHRS and CDR2 YFSETQ. Trimming took off 1 base at V and 11 bases at J, with 16 bases between the two ends. The CDR3 runs 14 residues. CDR3 DNA sequence: TGCGCCAGCAGCTTGTGGGCACCCGGGGAGGCCCAGCATTTT. Its translation: CASSLWAPGEAQHF.

This clone appeared once. The chain is built from TRBV2 and TRBJ1-1, with D possibly being TRBD1 (6 bases). Germline lookup yields CDR1 SNHLY and CDR2 FYNNEI. V lost 8 bases to trimming and J lost 5 bases, with 15 bases between them. The CDR3 extends over 13 amino acids. The CDR3 region is CASQREGETEAFF. CDR3 DNA sequence: TGTGCCAGCCAGCGTGAGGGGGAAACTGAAGCTTTCTTT.

The CDR3 spells CASSLGGSLYNEQFF. CDR3 nucleotides: TGTGCCAGCAGTTTGGGGGGGTCCCTTTACAATGAGCAGTTCTTC. The V and J genes are TRBV28 and TRBJ2-1; TRBD2 agrees at 7 bases. The V gene end was trimmed by 3 bases and the J gene end by 4 bases; junction bases not matched to a gene: 6. In germline, CDR1 is MDHEN, CDR2 SYDVKM. The CDR3 has 15 amino acids. The full variable domain, with the rest looked up from reference TRBV28 and TRBJ2-1, is DVKVTQSSRYLVKRTGEKVFLECVQDMDHENMFWYRQDPGLGLRLIYFSYDVKMKEKGDIPEGYSVSREKKERFSLILESASTNQTSMYLCASSLGGSLYNEQFFGPGTRLTVL.

J is TRBJ2-1 and V is TRBV27; 11 bases are a match to TRBD2. Germline V gene lookup returns CDR1 MNHEY and CDR2 SMNVEV (reference sequence). The CDR3 is made up of 18 amino acids. J gave up 8 bases and V 0 bases, and 12 bases lay outside the gene matches. The CDR3 loop reads CASSLSLAGEGGGDEQFF. CDR3 in DNA: TGTGCCAGCAGTTTATCACTAGCGGGAGAGGGGGGCGGGGATGAGCAGTTCTTC.

This chain uses TRBV28 with TRBJ2-3; D gene uncertain. Between the trimmed V and J ends, which lost 6 bases and 6 bases, there was a span of 13 bases. CDR1 and CDR2 (germline): MDHEN, SYDVKM. The CDR3 is 13 residues long. CDR3: CASSSSPRDTQYF. The CDR3 bases are TGTGCCAGCAGCTCAAGTCCCAGGGATACGCAGTATTTT.

The CDR3 sequence: CASSYSGHPSYEQYF. The CDR3 DNA is TGTGCCAGCAGTTACTCTGGACACCCCTCCTACGAGCAGTACTTC. J is TRBJ2-7 and V is TRBV6-5, with D maybe TRBD1 (5 bases). The germline V gene encodes CDR1 MNHEY and CDR2 SVGAGI. The ends were cut back, 0 bases at V and 0 bases at J, with 9 bases in the middle. The CDR3 covers 15 residues.

V gene TRBV11-2 combines with J gene TRBJ1-5; D might be TRBD1 (5 bases). The CDR3 consists of 14 residues. Germline values: CDR1 SGHAT, CDR2 FQNNGV. The V and J ends lost 0 bases and 7 bases respectively, with 10 bases between them. CDR3 residues: CASSLDVGGQPQHF. The CDR3 DNA reads as TGTGCCAGCAGCTTAGACGTCGGGGGGCAGCCCCAGCATTTT.

V and J are TRBV7-9 and TRBJ2-4, with D maybe TRBD2 (6 bases). The CDR3 is made up of 14 amino acids. The germline V gene encodes CDR1 SEHNR and CDR2 FQNEAQ (reference sequence). V lost 5 bases and J lost 5, with 13 bases in between. The CDR3 nucleotides are TGTGCCAGCAGCCTGGTGGGACTGGAAAACATTCAGTACTTC. Translating gives CASSLVGLENIQYF.

The chain links TRBV27 to TRBJ2-7; possibly TRBD2 for D (6 bases). CDR1 and CDR2 from the germline V gene are MNHEY and SMNVEV (reference sequence). This CDR3 spans 15 amino acids. Between the trimmed V and J ends, which lost 3 bases and 2 bases, there was a span of 14 bases. As DNA, the CDR3 is TGTGCCAGCAGTTTTGCCGGGGGACGGGCCTACGAGCAGTACTTC. Translating it yields CASSFAGGRAYEQYF.